Following are 15 T cell receptor beta chains from one sample sequenced in a study of OX40 agonist ivuxolimab in advanced cancers. Produced via immunoSEQ multiplex PCR; TCRdb's table is partial and in-frame only. The sample consists of about 73,000 clones, around 90% of them appearing once. This material consisted of CD4+ or CD8+ T cells sorted from blood, taken in a trial of the OX40 agonist ivuxolimab. The receptors shown here come from an adult with an advanced solid tumor such as melanoma, head and neck, liver or kidney cancer.

The rearrangement uses TRBV7-9 and TRBJ2-6; 9 positions match TRBD1. The V gene's germline CDR1 is SEHNR and CDR2 FQNEAQ (reference sequence). Losses at the gene ends were 3 bases for V and 1 base for J; bases not matched to a gene: 1. This CDR3 is 16 amino acids long. The CDR3 reads CASSLDRGSGANVLTF. The CDR3 nucleotides are TGTGCCAGCAGCTTGGACAGGGGTTCTGGGGCCAACGTCCTGACTTTC.

The gene calls are TRBV19 and TRBJ1-1, with 7 bases aligning to TRBD1. V lost 5 bases to trimming and J lost 7 bases; unmatched junction nucleotides: 7. This CDR3 is 13 amino acids long. Germline V gene data show CDR1 as LNHDA and CDR2 as SQIVND (reference sequence). The CDR3 protein is CASSLAQGGEAFF. CDR3 nucleotides: TGTGCCAGTAGTTTAGCTCAGGGGGGTGAAGCTTTCTTT.

This clone was seen only once. The rearrangement uses TRBV2 and TRBJ1-5, with D possibly matching TRBD1 (6 bases). The germline gives CDR1 SNHLY, CDR2 FYNNEI. The CDR3 is 16 residues long. The germline V and J ends were trimmed by 4 bases and 0 bases, with 13 bases remaining between them. The CDR3 DNA is TGTGCCAGCAGTGGGGGGACAACATATAGCAATCAGCCCCAGCATTTT. Encoded protein: CASSGGTTYSNQPQHF.

The gene calls are TRBV2 and TRBJ2-1; TRBD2 agrees at 7 bases. The V gene's germline CDR1 is SNHLY and CDR2 FYNNEI. Trimming at V came to 3 bases and at J to 4 bases, leaving 6 bases not matched to a gene. This CDR3 has 15 residues. The CDR3 reads CASSDEGGPYNEQFF. The CDR3 bases are TGTGCCAGCAGTGATGAGGGAGGGCCTTACAATGAGCAGTTCTTC.

The V call is TRBV30, the J call TRBJ1-5; no firm D call. The CDR3 has 12 residues. Germline CDR1 GTSNPN, CDR2 SVGIG (reference sequence). V was cut by 3 bases and J by 9 bases, with 12 bases left in between. CDR3 sequence reads: CAWSELLGPQHF. CDR3 DNA sequence: TGTGCCTGGAGCGAGTTACTAGGGCCCCAGCATTTT.

The genes are TRBV18 and TRBJ1-3, with 7 bases lining up with TRBD1. Germline-derived CDR1 and CDR2 are KGHSH and LQKENI. Trimming at V came to 3 bases and at J to 1 base, leaving 3 bases not matched to a gene. This CDR3 has 15 residues. This CDR3 is CASSPMTGSGNTIYF. CDR3 DNA: TGTGCCAGCTCACCTATGACAGGGTCTGGAAACACCATATATTTT.

This sequence joins TRBV18 and TRBJ1-2; D not certain. The V end lost 1 base, the J end lost 3 bases, and 15 bases lay between the germline ends. CDR3 length: 16 amino acids. Germline V CDR1 and CDR2: KGHSH, LQKENI. The CDR3 DNA reads as TGTGCCAGCTCACCACGGTTCGGTGGCACTGACTATGGCTACACCTTC. Translating it yields CASSPRFGGTDYGYTF.

The chain carries TRBV12-5 and TRBJ1-5, with a possible D match to TRBD1 (6 bases). The V and J ends lost 2 bases and 4 bases respectively, with 27 bases between them. The CDR3 has 20 residues. The germline V gene encodes CDR1 LGHNT and CDR2 FRNRAP. The CDR3: CASGLWGRGGPELSNQPQHF. The CDR3 nucleotides are TGTGCTAGTGGTTTGTGGGGCAGAGGGGGTCCGGAGTTGAGTAATCAGCCCCAGCATTTT.

This clone showed up just a few times. CDR3 region: CASSQPGQGDEKLFF. CDR3 coding DNA: TGTGCCAGCAGCCAACCGGGACAGGGGGATGAAAAACTGTTTTTT. The chain combines TRBV5-4 with TRBJ1-4; 11 bases are shared with TRBD1. Unmatched junction bases numbered 5, after V lost 4 bases and J lost 6 bases. Germline loops: CDR1 SGHNT, CDR2 YYREEE (reference sequence). The CDR3 extends over 15 amino acids.

This clone was counted once. This chain joins TRBV9 and TRBJ2-6, with D possibly being TRBD1 or TRBD2 (6 bases each). Germline assignment: CDR1 SGDLS and CDR2 YYNGEE. V was pared by 0 bases and J by 5 bases, with 9 bases between. CDR3 length equals 15 residues. DNA of the CDR3: TGTGCCAGCAGCGTAGGAGGGGGGTGGGCCAACGTCCTGACTTTC. Encoded protein: CASSVGGGWANVLTF.

V gene TRBV5-1 combines with J gene TRBJ2-7; D is uncertain. CDR3 length: 14 residues. Trimming cost V 3 bases and J 0 bases, with 10 bases left between them. Germline CDR1 and CDR2: SGHRS and YFSETQ. CDR3 in amino acids: CASSSLTDSYEQYF. The CDR3 nucleotides read TGCGCCAGCAGCTCGTTGACGGACTCCTACGAGCAGTACTTC.

The rearrangement uses TRBV19 and TRBJ1-1; TRBD1 is a possible D gene (5 bases). The CDR3 covers 13 residues. CDR1 LNHDA and CDR2 SQIVND come from the germline V gene (reference sequence). The germline V and J ends were trimmed by 4 bases and 5 bases, with 11 bases remaining between them. CDR3 sequence (DNA): TGTGCCAGTAGTACCCCGGGGGTGACTGAAGCTTTCTTT. Protein: CASSTPGVTEAFF.

The genes are TRBV7-9 and TRBJ2-3; D gene ambiguous. Germline lookup yields CDR1 SEHNR and CDR2 FQNEAQ (reference sequence). V was trimmed by 5 bases and J by 6 bases, leaving 12 bases between them. The CDR3 has 13 amino acids. The CDR3 spells CASSPTSPDTQYF. CDR3 DNA: TGTGCCAGCAGCCCAACCTCTCCTGATACGCAGTATTTT.

This clone has just a few counts. This rearrangement joins TRBV6-1 to TRBJ1-1; tentatively, D is TRBD1 (5 bases). Trimming removed 1 base from V and 10 bases from J, with 22 bases in between. The germline V gene encodes CDR1 MNHNS and CDR2 SASEGT. CDR3 length equals 16 residues. The CDR3 region is CASSEVMGGWGRGAFF. In DNA, the CDR3 is TGTGCCAGCAGTGAAGTCATGGGGGGATGGGGACGGGGAGCTTTCTTT.

The rearrangement uses TRBV2 and TRBJ2-6, with a tentative D call TRBD1 (5 bases). Germline CDR1 is SNHLY and CDR2 is FYNNEI. The V end lost 1 base, the J end lost 0 bases, and 7 bases lay between the germline ends. The CDR3 loop spans 16 amino acids. The CDR3 protein is CASSEGTLSGANVLTF. The DNA of the CDR3 is TGTGCCAGCAGTGAAGGGACACTCTCTGGGGCCAACGTCCTGACTTTC.